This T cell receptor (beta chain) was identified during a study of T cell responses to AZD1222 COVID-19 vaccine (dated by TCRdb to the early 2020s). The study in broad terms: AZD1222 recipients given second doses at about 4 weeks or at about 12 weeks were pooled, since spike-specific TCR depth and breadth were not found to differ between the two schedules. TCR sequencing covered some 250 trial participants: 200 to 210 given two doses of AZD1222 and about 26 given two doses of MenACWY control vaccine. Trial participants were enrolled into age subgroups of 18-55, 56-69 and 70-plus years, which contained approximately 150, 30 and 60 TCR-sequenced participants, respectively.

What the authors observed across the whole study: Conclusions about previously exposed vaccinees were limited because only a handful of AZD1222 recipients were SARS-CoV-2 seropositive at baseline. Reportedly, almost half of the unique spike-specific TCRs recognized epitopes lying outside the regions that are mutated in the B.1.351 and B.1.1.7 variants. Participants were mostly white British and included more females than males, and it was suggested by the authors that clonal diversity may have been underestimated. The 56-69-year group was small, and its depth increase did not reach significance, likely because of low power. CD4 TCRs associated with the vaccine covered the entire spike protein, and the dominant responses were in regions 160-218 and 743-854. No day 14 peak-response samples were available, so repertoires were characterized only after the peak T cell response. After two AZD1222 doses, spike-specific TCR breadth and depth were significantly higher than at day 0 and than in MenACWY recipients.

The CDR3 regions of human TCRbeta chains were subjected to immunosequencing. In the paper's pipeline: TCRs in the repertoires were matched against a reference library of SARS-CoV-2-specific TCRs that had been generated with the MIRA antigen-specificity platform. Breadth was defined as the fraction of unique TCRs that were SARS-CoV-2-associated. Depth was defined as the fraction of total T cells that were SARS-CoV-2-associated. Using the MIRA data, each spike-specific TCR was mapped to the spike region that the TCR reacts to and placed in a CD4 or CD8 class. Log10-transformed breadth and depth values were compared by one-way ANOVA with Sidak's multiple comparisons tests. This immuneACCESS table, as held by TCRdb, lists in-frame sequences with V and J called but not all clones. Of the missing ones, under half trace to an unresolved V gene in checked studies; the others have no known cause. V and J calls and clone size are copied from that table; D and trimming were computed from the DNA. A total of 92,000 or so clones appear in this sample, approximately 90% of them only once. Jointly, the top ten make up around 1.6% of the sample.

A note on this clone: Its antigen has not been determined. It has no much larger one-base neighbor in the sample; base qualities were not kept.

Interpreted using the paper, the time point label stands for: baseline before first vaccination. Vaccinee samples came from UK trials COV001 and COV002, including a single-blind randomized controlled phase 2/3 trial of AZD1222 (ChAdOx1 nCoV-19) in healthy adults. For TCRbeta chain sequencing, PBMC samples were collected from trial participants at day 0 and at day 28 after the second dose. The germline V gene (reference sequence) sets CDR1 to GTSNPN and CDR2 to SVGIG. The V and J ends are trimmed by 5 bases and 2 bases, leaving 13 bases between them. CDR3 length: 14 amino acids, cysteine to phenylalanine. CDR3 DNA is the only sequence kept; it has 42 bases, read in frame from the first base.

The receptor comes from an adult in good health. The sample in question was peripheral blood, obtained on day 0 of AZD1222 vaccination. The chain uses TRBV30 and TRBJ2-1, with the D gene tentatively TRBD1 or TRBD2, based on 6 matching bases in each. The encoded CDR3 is CAWGRGAAYNEQFF. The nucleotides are TGTGCCTGGGGTAGGGGGGCGGCCTACAATGAGCAGTTCTTC.